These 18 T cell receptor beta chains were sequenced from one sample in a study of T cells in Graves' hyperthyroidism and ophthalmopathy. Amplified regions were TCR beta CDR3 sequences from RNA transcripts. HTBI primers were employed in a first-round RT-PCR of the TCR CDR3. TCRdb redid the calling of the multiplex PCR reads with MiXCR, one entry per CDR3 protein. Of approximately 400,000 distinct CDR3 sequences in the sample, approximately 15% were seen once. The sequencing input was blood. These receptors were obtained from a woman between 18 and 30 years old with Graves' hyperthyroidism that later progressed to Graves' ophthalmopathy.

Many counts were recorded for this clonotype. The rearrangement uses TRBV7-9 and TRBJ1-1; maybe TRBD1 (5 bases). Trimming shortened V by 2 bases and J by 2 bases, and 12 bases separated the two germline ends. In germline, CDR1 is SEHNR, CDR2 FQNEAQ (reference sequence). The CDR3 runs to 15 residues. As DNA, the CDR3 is TGTGCCAGCAGCTTATGGGGACTCCCCAACACTGAAGCTTTCTTT. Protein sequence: CASSLWGLPNTEAFF.

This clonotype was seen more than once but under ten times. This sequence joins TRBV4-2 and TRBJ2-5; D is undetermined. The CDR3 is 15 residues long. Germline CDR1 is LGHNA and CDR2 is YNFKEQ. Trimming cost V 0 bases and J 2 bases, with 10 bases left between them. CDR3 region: CASSQESYGQETQYF. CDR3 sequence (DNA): TGTGCCAGCAGCCAAGAGAGTTATGGGCAAGAGACCCAGTACTTC.

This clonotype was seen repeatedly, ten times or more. CDR3 nucleotide sequence: TGTGCCAGCAGTGAAGGAGCTAGCGGGAGCTCCTACAATGAGCAGTTCTTC. It is translated as CASSEGASGSSYNEQFF. This chain links TRBV2 with TRBJ2-1; 10 bases align to TRBD2. The CDR3 is made up of 17 amino acids. Losses at the gene ends were 1 base for V and 0 bases for J; bases not matched to a gene: 3. The germline V gene has CDR1 SNHLY and CDR2 FYNNEI. Complete variable domain (other parts from reference TRBV2 and TRBJ2-1): EPEVTQTPSHQVTQMGQEVILRCVPISNHLYFYWYRQILGQKVEFLVSFYNNEISEKSEIFDDQFSVERPDGSNFTLKIRSTKLEDSAMYFCASSEGASGSSYNEQFFGPGTRLTVL.

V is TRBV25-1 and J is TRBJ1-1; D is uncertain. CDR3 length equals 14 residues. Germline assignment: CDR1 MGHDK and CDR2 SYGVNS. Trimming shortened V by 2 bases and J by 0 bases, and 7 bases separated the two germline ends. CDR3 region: CASSEVGVNTEAFF. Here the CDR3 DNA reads TGTGCCAGCAGTGAAGTAGGAGTGAACACTGAAGCTTTCTTT.

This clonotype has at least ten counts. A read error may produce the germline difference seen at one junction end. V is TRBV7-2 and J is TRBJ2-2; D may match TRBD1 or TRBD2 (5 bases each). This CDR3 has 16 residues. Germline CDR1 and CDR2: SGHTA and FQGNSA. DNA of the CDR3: TGTGCCACCAGCCCTCCGGGGACGGCGAACACCGGGGAGCTGTTTTTT. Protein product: CATSPPGTANTGELFF. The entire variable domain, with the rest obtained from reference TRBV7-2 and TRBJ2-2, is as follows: GAGVSQSPSNKVTEKGKDVELRCDPISGHTALYWYRQSLGQGLEFLIYFQGNSAPDKSGLPSDRFSAERTGGSVSTLTIQRTQQEDSAVYLCATSPPGTANTGELFFGEGSRLTVL.

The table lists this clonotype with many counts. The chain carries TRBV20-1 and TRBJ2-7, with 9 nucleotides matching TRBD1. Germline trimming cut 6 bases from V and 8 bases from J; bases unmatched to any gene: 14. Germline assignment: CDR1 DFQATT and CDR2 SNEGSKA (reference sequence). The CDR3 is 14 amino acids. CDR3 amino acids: CSAQKQGATVQQYF. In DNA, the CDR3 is TGCAGTGCACAAAAACAGGGGGCTACGGTCCAGCAGTACTTC.

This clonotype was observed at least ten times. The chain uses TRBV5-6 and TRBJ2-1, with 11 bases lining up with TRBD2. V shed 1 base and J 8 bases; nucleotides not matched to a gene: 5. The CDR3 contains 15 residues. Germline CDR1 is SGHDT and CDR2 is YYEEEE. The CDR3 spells CASSLSLAGVDEQFF. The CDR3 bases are TGTGCCAGCAGCTTGTCACTAGCGGGAGTTGATGAGCAGTTCTTC.

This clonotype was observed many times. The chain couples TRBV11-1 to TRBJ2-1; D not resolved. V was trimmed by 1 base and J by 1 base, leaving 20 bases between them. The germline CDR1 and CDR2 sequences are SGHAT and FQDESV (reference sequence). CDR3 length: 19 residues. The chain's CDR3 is CASSLGGRTGPQSYNEQFF. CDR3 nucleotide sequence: TGTGCCAGCAGCTTAGGGGGAAGAACCGGGCCGCAATCCTACAATGAGCAGTTCTTC.

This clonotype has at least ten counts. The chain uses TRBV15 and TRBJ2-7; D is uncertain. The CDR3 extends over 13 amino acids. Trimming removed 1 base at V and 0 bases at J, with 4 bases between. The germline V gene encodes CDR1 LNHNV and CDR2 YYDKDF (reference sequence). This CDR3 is CATSRAVSYEQYF. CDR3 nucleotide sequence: TGTGCCACCAGCAGAGCAGTCTCCTACGAGCAGTACTTC.

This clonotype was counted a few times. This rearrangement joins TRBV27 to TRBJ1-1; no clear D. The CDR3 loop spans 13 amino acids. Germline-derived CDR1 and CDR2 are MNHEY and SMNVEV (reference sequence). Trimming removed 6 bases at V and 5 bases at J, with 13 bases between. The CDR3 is CASRVRSGTEAFF. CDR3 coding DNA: TGTGCCAGCAGGGTCAGGAGTGGGACTGAAGCTTTCTTT.

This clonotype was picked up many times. CDR3 bases: TGTGCCAGCAGTAACTACGACTCCTCTTACGAGCAGTACTTC. Protein sequence: CASSNYDSSYEQYF. The chain has TRBV6-5 and TRBJ2-7; D unclear. The germline gives CDR1 MNHEY, CDR2 SVGAGI. V lost 5 bases to trimming and J lost 4 bases, with 15 bases between them. The CDR3 loop spans 14 amino acids.

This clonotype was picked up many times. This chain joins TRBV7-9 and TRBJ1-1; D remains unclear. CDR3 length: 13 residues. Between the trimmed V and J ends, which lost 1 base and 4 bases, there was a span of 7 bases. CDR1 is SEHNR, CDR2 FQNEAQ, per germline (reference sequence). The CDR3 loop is CASSLDASTEAFF. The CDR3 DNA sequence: TGTGCCAGCAGCTTAGATGCGAGCACTGAAGCTTTCTTT.

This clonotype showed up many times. This chain's CDR3 is CASSVVQGGMETQYF. The CDR3 region has the DNA TGTGCCAGCAGCGTAGTTCAGGGAGGAATGGAGACCCAGTACTTC. The chain employs TRBV9 and TRBJ2-5, with D perhaps TRBD2 (6 bases). With 0 bases removed from V and 5 bases from J, the gap between germline ends came to 14 bases. Germline CDR1 SGDLS, CDR2 YYNGEE. The length of the CDR3 is 15 residues.

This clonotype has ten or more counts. The CDR3 DNA sequence: TGTGCCAGCAGTCCCCCCAGCCCCCTAGCGGGAGTACGGGAGCAGTACTTC. It is translated as CASSPPSPLAGVREQYF. The chain is built from TRBV27 and TRBJ2-7, with TRBD2 identical over 10 bases. Trimming took 5 bases from V and 7 from J; bases not matched to a gene: 17. Germline CDR1 and CDR2: MNHEY and SMNVEV (reference sequence). The CDR3 is 17 residues long.

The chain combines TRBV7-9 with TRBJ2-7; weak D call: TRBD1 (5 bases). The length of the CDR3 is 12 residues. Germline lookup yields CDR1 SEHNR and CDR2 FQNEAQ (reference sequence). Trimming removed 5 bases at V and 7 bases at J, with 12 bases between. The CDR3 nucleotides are TGTGCCAGCAGCCTCGACAGCCAAGAGCAGTACTTC. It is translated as CASSLDSQEQYF. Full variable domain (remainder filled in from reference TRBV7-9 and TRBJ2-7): DTGVSQNPRHKITKRGQNVTFRCDPISEHNRLYWYRQTLGQGPEFLTYFQNEAQLEKSRLLSDRFSAERPKGSFSTLEIQRTEQGDSAMYLCASSLDSQEQYFGPGTRLTVT.

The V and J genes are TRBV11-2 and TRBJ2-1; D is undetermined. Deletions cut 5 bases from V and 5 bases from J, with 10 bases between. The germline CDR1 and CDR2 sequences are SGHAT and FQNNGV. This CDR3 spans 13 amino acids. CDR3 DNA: TGTGCCAGCAGCACTGGACCCAACAATGAGCAGTTCTTC. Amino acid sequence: CASSTGPNNEQFF.

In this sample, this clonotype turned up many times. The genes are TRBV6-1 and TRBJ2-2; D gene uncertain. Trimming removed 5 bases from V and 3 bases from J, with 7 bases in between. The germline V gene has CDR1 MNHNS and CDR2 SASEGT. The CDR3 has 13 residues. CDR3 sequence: CASSYGYTGELFF. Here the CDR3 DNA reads TGTGCCAGCAGTTACGGCTACACCGGGGAGCTGTTTTTT.

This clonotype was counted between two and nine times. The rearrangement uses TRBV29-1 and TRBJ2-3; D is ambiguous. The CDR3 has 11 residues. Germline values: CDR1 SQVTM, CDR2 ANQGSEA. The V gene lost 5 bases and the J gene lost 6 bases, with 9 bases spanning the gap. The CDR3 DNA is TGCAGCGTTCTGCGCTCTGATACGCAGTATTTT. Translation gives CSVLRSDTQYF.